This TCR beta chain was profiled in a study of immunodeficiency (dated by TCRdb to the late 2010s). As for the study more broadly: To search for oligoclonality and VDJ recombination defects, the researchers carried out a repertoire analysis. Paper-wide results and their limitations: In entropy comparisons, n=3 (open circles) was shown for patients versus healthy controls, and a thymic development effect was only suggested as possible. Severe oligoclonality, as judged by top-100 and total clonotype frequencies, was observed in patient CD8+ T cells but not in patient CD4+ T cells. Relative to control CD8+ T cells, CD8+ T cells from patients had restricted TRB V-J pairing and a lower productive entropy.

Genomic DNA was extracted with the QIAamp DNA Blood Mini Kit and sent for immunoSEQ repertoire analysis. Multiplex PCR was used to amplify CDR3 regions from a standard amount of genomic DNA template. PCR products were sequenced on an Illumina platform. Concerning the study's data processing: Alignment of sequences to a reference was performed, and V, D and J gene definitions were taken from IMGT. To eliminate PCR and sequencing errors, a nearest-neighbor clustering algorithm combined closely related sequences. V, D and J usage was examined in productive unique and total sequences using ImmunoSEQ Analyzer tools along with R version 3.6.1. TCRdb holds this immuneACCESS table with in-frame rearrangements only. Some clones are missing; in checked studies, unresolved V genes explain under half, and the rest has no known cause. V and J calls and clone size are given by that table; D and trimming were obtained from the DNA. The sample table holds nearly 3,500 clones, of which 70% to 90% were seen once. The ten largest clones represent 12% of the sample.

Before TCR sequencing, CD3+CD8+ T cells were sorted from fresh PBMCs. As encoded in the germline V gene (reference sequence), CDR1 is SGHKS while CDR2 is YYEKEE. Cut back by 0 bases and 8 bases, the V and J ends lie 11 bases apart. Inclusive of the bounding cysteine and phenylalanine, the CDR3 is 14 residues long. The read is trimmed to its CDR3 DNA, 42 bases read in frame from base 1. Concerning this clone itself: Its cognate antigen has yet to be identified. No base quality information exists; no much larger clone differs at one position.

Material for sequencing was CD8+ T cells from blood. The origin of this receptor is a human donor in good health. The rearranged chain carries TRBV5-5 and TRBJ1-4; the D gene remains uncertain. The CDR3 protein is CASSLVREEEKLFF. The nucleotide sequence is given as TGTGCCAGCAGCTTGGTTCGGGAGGAGGAAAAACTGTTTTTT.